These 15 T cell receptor beta chains were sequenced from one sample in a study of cytomegalovirus exposure and HLA in healthy donors. Vbeta (60) and Jbeta (13) primers were used in the PCR. Data came from immunoSEQ multiplex PCR; TCRdb stores just in-frame clones and leaves some out. The sample carries 150,000 to 200,000 clones, 70% to 80% recorded once. What was sequenced was PBMCs. Receptor source: a man in his forties or fifties in good health and CMV-seronegative.

This chain connects TRBV9 to TRBJ2-1; TRBD2 matches at 10 bases. The germline gives CDR1 SGDLS, CDR2 YYNGEE. This CDR3 region has 16 residues. J gave up 4 bases and V 0 bases, and 4 bases lay outside the gene matches. The CDR3 bases are TGTGCCAGCAGCGTAGCTCGACTAGCGGGTTACAATGAGCAGTTCTTC. As protein: CASSVARLAGYNEQFF.

The chain recombines TRBV13 with TRBJ2-3, with D uncertain. This CDR3 is built from 13 residues. CDR1 PRHDT and CDR2 FYEKMQ come from the germline V gene (reference sequence). V gave up 4 bases and J gave up 6 bases, with 11 bases separating them. The CDR3 region has the DNA TGTGCCAGCAGCTCCTTGGCCAAGGATACGCAGTATTTT. It is translated as CASSSLAKDTQYF.

V and J are TRBV29-1 and TRBJ2-1, with TRBD1 matching over 12 bases. This CDR3 region has 13 residues. CDR1 and CDR2 (germline): SQVTM, ANQGSEA. The CDR3 DNA is TGCACCGCCGTGGGACAGGGGGCAGAGGAGCAGTTCTTC. Protein sequence: CTAVGQGAEEQFF.

The chain couples TRBV19 to TRBJ1-2, with 8 bases identical to TRBD1. J was trimmed by 0 bases and V by 4 bases; bases with no gene match: 4. Germline V CDR1 and CDR2: LNHDA, SQIVND (reference sequence). The CDR3 consists of 15 residues. The CDR3 DNA is TGTGCCAGTAGTACCGACAGGGGATCTAACTATGGCTACACCTTC. This encodes CASSTDRGSNYGYTF.

This chain uses TRBV7-2 with TRBJ1-2; TRBD1 matches at 7 bases. The CDR3 is 14 residues long. From germline, CDR1 is SGHTA and CDR2 FQGNSA. V shed 7 bases, J shed 3 bases, and the junction held 8 bases outside the gene matches. The CDR3 DNA reads as TGTGCCAGCAAGTCCGGCAGGGGGGACTATGGCTACACCTTC. Protein sequence: CASKSGRGDYGYTF.

This sequence joins TRBV7-2 and TRBJ1-5; TRBD1 matches at 7 bases. J gave up 5 bases and V 4 bases, and 14 bases lay outside the gene matches. This CDR3 is 17 amino acids long. From germline, CDR1 is SGHTA and CDR2 FQGNSA. CDR3 residues: CASSSFPQQGSDQPQHF. The CDR3 DNA sequence: TGTGCCAGCAGCTCCTTCCCCCAACAGGGGAGCGATCAGCCCCAGCATTTT.

The chain joins TRBV5-4 to TRBJ2-7; 7 bases align to TRBD1. Germline V gene sequence: CDR1 SGHNT, CDR2 YYREEE (reference sequence). With V trimmed by 0 bases and J by 7 bases, 7 bases remained unmatched. There are 14 residues in the CDR3. CDR3 amino acids: CASSLGGGRGEQYV. CDR3 DNA sequence: TGTGCCAGCAGCTTGGGAGGGGGCAGGGGGGAGCAGTACGTC.

The chain is built from TRBV5-8 and TRBJ2-2; 7 bases align to TRBD1. J lost 7 bases, V lost 0 bases, and 6 bases had no gene match. Germline CDR1 SGHTS, CDR2 YDEGEE. The CDR3 spans 15 residues. The CDR3 DNA sequence: TGTGCCAGCAGCTTGGACAGGGGAAGGGGCGGGGAGCTGTTTTTT. This codes for CASSLDRGRGGELFF.

This clone was counted once. This CDR3 is CAIRGQGPIQETQYF. The CDR3 region has the DNA TGTGCCATCAGGGGACAGGGGCCCATCCAAGAGACCCAGTACTTC. This rearrangement joins TRBV10-3 to TRBJ2-5, with TRBD1 matching over 10 bases. CDR1 is ENHRY, CDR2 SYGVKD, per germline. V lost 6 bases and J lost 1; bases outside the gene matches: 5. This CDR3 contains 15 residues.

The chain combines TRBV18 with TRBJ1-2, with 8 bases identical to TRBD1. This CDR3 comprises 15 residues. CDR1 and CDR2 (germline): KGHSH, LQKENI. J gave up 5 bases and V 2 bases, and 7 bases lay outside the gene matches. As DNA, the CDR3 is TGTGCCAGCTCACCAATCGCAGGGGGCAAGTATGGCTACACCTTC. Translated, it gives CASSPIAGGKYGYTF.

The chain recombines TRBV27 with TRBJ1-1; no definite D call. Germline V gene lookup returns CDR1 MNHEY and CDR2 SMNVEV (reference sequence). V was pared by 4 bases and J by 5 bases, with 11 bases between. CDR3 length: 13 residues. CDR3 sequence (DNA): TGTGCCAGCAGTTACGTGGCGGATACTGAAGCTTTCTTT. The encoded protein is CASSYVADTEAFF.

The chain combines TRBV30 with TRBJ2-5; 12 nucleotides match TRBD1. This CDR3 region has 19 residues. J lost 4 bases, V lost 1 base, and 16 bases had no gene match. Germline CDR1 reads GTSNPN; CDR2 reads SVGIG (reference sequence). The CDR3 DNA reads TGTGCCTGGAGTGCTCCCAGGTGGGGGGACAGGGGGCTAGGAGAGACCCAGTACTTC. Protein product: CAWSAPRWGDRGLGETQYF.

The chain has TRBV15 and TRBJ1-4, with 12 bases aligning to TRBD1. After removal of 5 bases from V and 8 bases from J, the junction contained 12 bases not matched to a gene. The CDR3 loop spans 17 amino acids. CDR1 and CDR2 from the germline V gene are LNHNV and YYDKDF (reference sequence). CDR3 sequence (DNA): TGTGCCACCAGCCGACCGGGACAGGGGGCGAGAGAAGAAAAACTGTTTTTT. This sequence encodes CATSRPGQGAREEKLFF.

The V gene is TRBV4-1, the J gene TRBJ1-2, with D perhaps TRBD1 (6 bases). The CDR3 extends over 13 amino acids. V dropped 3 bases and J dropped 6 bases, with 11 bases sitting between them. Per the germline V gene, CDR1 is MGHRA and CDR2 is YSYEKL. The CDR3: CASSQAHRDGYTF. DNA of the CDR3: TGCGCCAGCAGCCAGGCTCACAGGGATGGCTACACCTTC.

The chain has TRBV29-1 and TRBJ1-2; tentatively, D is TRBD1 (5 bases). The CDR3 spans 13 residues. Trimming pared 3 bases from V and 1 base from J, leaving 9 bases between. Germline V gives CDR1 SQVTM, CDR2 ANQGSEA. The CDR3 loop reads CSVDQTVNYGYTF. The DNA for the CDR3 is TGCAGCGTTGACCAGACAGTTAACTATGGCTACACCTTC.